This entry lists 9 T cell receptor beta chains sequenced from one sample in a study of shared clonotypes between healthy human individuals. Produced via immunoSEQ multiplex PCR; TCRdb's table is partial and in-frame only. The sample has about 2.3 million clones, approximately 93% seen once. Sequenced sample: naive CD4+ T cells from PBMCs. Specified subset: CD45RA+ positively selected. These TCRs come from a man aged 18 to 29 in good health. Some clones in this sample may be carry-over from other donors' samples.

V is TRBV28 and J is TRBJ1-5; 7 nucleotides agree with TRBD1. Germline CDR1 is MDHEN and CDR2 is SYDVKM. The CDR3 covers 14 residues. V lost 7 bases, J lost 7 bases, and 10 bases stayed unmatched. In DNA form, the CDR3 reads TGTGCCAGCAATTGGGACACAGGGGAACAGCCCCAGCATTTT. Protein: CASNWDTGEQPQHF.

As concerns this clone: Other nucleotide sequences in the sample specify the same CDR3. The chain couples TRBV28 to TRBJ2-7, with 7 bases lining up with TRBD2. In germline, CDR1 is MDHEN, CDR2 SYDVKM. J lost 5 bases, V lost 3 bases, and 4 bases had no gene match. CDR3 length: 13 residues. The CDR3 nucleotides are TGTGCCAGCAGTTTGGGGGGGTTCGACGAGCAGTACTTC. It yields the protein CASSLGGFDEQYF.

J is TRBJ2-7 and V is TRBV7-3, with D possibly matching TRBD1 (5 bases). The CDR3 covers 13 residues. Per germline, CDR1 SGHTA and CDR2 FQGTGA. Trimming took 5 bases from V and 0 from J, leaving 8 bases between them. The DNA for the CDR3 is TGTGCCAGCAGCCCCGACAGCTCCTACGAGCAGTACTTC. The encoded protein is CASSPDSSYEQYF. Variable domain in full (rest from reference TRBV7-3 and TRBJ2-7): GAGVSQTPSNKVTEKGKYVELRCDPISGHTALYWYRQSLGQGPEFLIYFQGTGAADDSGLPNDRFFAVRPEGSVSTLKIQRTERGDSAVYLCASSPDSSYEQYFGPGTRLTVT.

The CDR3 loop reads CASSDPGGSGTYNEQFF. The CDR3 DNA is TGTGCCAGTAGTGACCCCGGGGGTAGCGGGACCTACAATGAGCAGTTCTTC. This sequence joins TRBV19 and TRBJ2-1, with 8 bases identical to TRBD2. Germline-derived CDR1 and CDR2 are LNHDA and SQIVND (reference sequence). V lost 5 bases to trimming and J lost 2 bases; unmatched junction nucleotides: 11. The CDR3 extends over 17 amino acids.

The V call is TRBV5-6, the J call TRBJ2-7; the match to TRBD1 covers 8 bases. The CDR3 runs to 14 residues. Germline V gene lookup returns CDR1 SGHDT and CDR2 YYEEEE. V shed 5 bases and J 6 bases; nucleotides not matched to a gene: 10. DNA for the CDR3: TGTGCCAGCAGGGGGGAGACAGGGGATGGCGAGCAGTACTTC. This encodes CASRGETGDGEQYF.

V and J are TRBV5-6 and TRBJ2-3; unclear D gene. CDR3 length: 13 amino acids. Germline V CDR1 and CDR2: SGHDT, YYEEEE. Trimming took off 4 bases at V and 2 bases at J, with 8 bases between the two ends. The CDR3 nucleotides read TGTGCCAGCAGCCTCCAGCCCACAGATACGCAGTATTTT. As protein: CASSLQPTDTQYF.

The J gene is TRBJ2-7, the V gene TRBV10-3; D is perhaps TRBD1 or TRBD2 (6 bases each). This CDR3 has 15 amino acids. Looked up from germline, CDR1 is ENHRY and CDR2 is SYGVKD. V gave up 3 bases and J gave up 9 bases, with 21 bases separating them. The CDR3 region has the DNA TGTGCCATCAGTGACCCAAAGGGGGGCGGTGTCGGGCAGTACTTC. Translation: CAISDPKGGGVGQYF.

CDR3 residues: CASSRTRNTGELFF. In nucleotides, the CDR3 is TGTGCCAGCAGCCGGACTAGAAACACCGGGGAGCTGTTTTTT. The V gene is TRBV11-2, the J gene TRBJ2-2; 7 bases match TRBD2. V gave up 5 bases and J gave up 2 bases; unmatched junction bases: 2. Germline loops: CDR1 SGHAT, CDR2 FQNNGV. CDR3 length equals 14 residues.

The V call is TRBV7-9, the J call TRBJ2-5; a possible D gene is TRBD1 (6 bases). V gave up 2 bases and J gave up 5 bases, with 21 bases separating them. Germline lookup yields CDR1 SEHNR and CDR2 FQNEAQ (reference sequence). The CDR3 spans 17 residues. CDR3: CASSLFYARGGVETQYF. The DNA for the CDR3 is TGTGCCAGCAGCTTATTTTACGCCAGGGGTGGAGTGGAGACCCAGTACTTC. Based on the CDR3 plus reference TRBV7-9 and TRBJ2-5, the full variable domain is DTGVSQNPRHKITKRGQNVTFRCDPISEHNRLYWYRQTLGQGPEFLTYFQNEAQLEKSRLLSDRFSAERPKGSFSTLEIQRTEQGDSAMYLCASSLFYARGGVETQYFGPGTRLLVL.